The present T cell receptor (beta chain) was sequenced within a study of blood T cells in healthy people across ages. A second about 7 to 11 cycle PCR used barcoded and J-beta primers. A single record per CDR3 protein comes from TCRdb applying MiXCR to the 5' RACE reads. The sample gives some 700,000 distinct CDR3 sequences, over 20% of which show up once; roughly 22% is in the top ten. This clonotype has only a few counts. V lost 3 bases and J lost 6; bases outside the gene matches: 8. The CDR3 is 16 residues long. This receptor was identified in a man in his 70s in good health. The sequenced material came from blood. The chain couples TRBV12-3 or TRBV12-4 to TRBJ1-2; TRBD1 matches 12 bases. The CDR3 DNA sequence: TGTGCCAGCAGTTTCTCCGGGACAGGGGGCGCGGATGGCTACACCTTC. This gives the protein CASSFSGTGGADGYTF.